A single sample gave rise to the 15 T cell receptor beta chains below, sequenced in a study of Graves' ophthalmopathy and Graves' hyperthyroidism. TCR beta CDR3 amplification used RNA transcripts. HTBI primers served in a first-round RT-PCR, which a second-round multiplex PCR followed. MiXCR, applied by TCRdb to the multiplex PCR reads, yields one record per CDR3 protein. The sample lists some 1.1 million distinct CDR3 sequences, 35% to 40% occurring once. Sequencing used peripheral blood or thyroid tissue (not recorded which). Receptor source: an adult man with Graves' hyperthyroidism.

The CDR3 loop reads CASSVREDSNQPQHF. DNA of the CDR3: TGTGCCAGCAGTGTGAGGGAGGATAGCAATCAGCCCCAGCATTTT. This chain connects TRBV6-5 to TRBJ1-5; the D is unclear. Germline V gives CDR1 MNHEY, CDR2 SVGAGI. The CDR3 is made up of 15 amino acids. Trimming removed 5 bases at V and 0 bases at J, with 11 bases between.

This clonotype was seen only a few times. The CDR3 nucleotides read TGTGCCAGCACCGCCGGCGGCAGGGAGGGAACTGAAGCTTTCTTT. The encoded protein is CASTAGGREGTEAFF. The V call is TRBV28, the J call TRBJ1-1; tentative D call: TRBD1 (5 bases). V was shortened by 7 bases and J by 5 bases, with 20 bases between the two germline ends. Germline CDR1 and CDR2: MDHEN and SYDVKM. This CDR3 contains 15 residues.

Comments on this clonotype: The junction does not match germline at one end; this may be a read error. J is TRBJ2-7 and V is TRBV25-1, with D perhaps TRBD2 (6 bases). The CDR3 sequence is 15 residues long. The germline V gene has CDR1 MGHDK and CDR2 SYGVNS. CDR3 DNA: TGTGCCAGTAGTGCCACCGGGACTTACACCTACGAGCAGTACTTC. It translates to CASSATGTYTYEQYF.

This sequence joins TRBV2 and TRBJ2-7; TRBD1 matches at 8 bases. J was trimmed by 6 bases and V by 9 bases; bases with no gene match: 16. CDR1 and CDR2 from the germline V gene are SNHLY and FYNNEI. The CDR3 extends over 15 amino acids. CDR3 DNA: TGTGCCAGAGAGGACCCAGGGGGCCTCTCGGGCGAGCAGTACTTC. Protein product: CAREDPGGLSGEQYF.

The V call is TRBV20-1, the J call TRBJ2-7, with D perhaps matching TRBD2 (7 bases). The CDR3 is 15 residues long. V lost 6 bases and J lost 1, with 19 bases in between. Germline values: CDR1 DFQATT, CDR2 SNEGSKA (reference sequence). This chain's CDR3 is CSAGPKGGGSYEQYF. In DNA form, the CDR3 reads TGCAGTGCCGGACCTAAGGGAGGGGGATCCTACGAGCAGTACTTC.

This chain connects TRBV24-1 to TRBJ2-5, with D possibly matching TRBD1 (8 bases). There are 17 residues in the CDR3. The germline CDR1 and CDR2 sequences are KGHDR and SFDVKD. V gave up 3 bases and J gave up 5 bases, with 21 bases separating them. CDR3 sequence: CATSDDRGAGEVETQYF. CDR3 nucleotides: TGTGCCACCAGTGATGACAGGGGTGCGGGAGAGGTTGAGACCCAGTACTTC.

The chain recombines TRBV20-1 with TRBJ1-5, with a possible D match to TRBD1 (6 bases). Germline V CDR1 and CDR2: DFQATT, SNEGSKA (reference sequence). The CDR3 is 14 amino acids. The germline V and J ends were trimmed by 2 bases and 2 bases, with 10 bases remaining between them. The DNA of the CDR3 is TGCAGTGCTAGAAGAGGGGGGGGCAATCAGCCCCAGCATTTT. This encodes CSARRGGGNQPQHF.

V gene TRBV30 combines with J gene TRBJ2-7; unclear D gene. The CDR3 loop spans 12 amino acids. V was pared by 3 bases and J by 3 bases, with 9 bases between. Germline loops: CDR1 GTSNPN, CDR2 SVGIG (reference sequence). CDR3 in amino acids: CAWSAVNYEQYF. The CDR3 DNA reads as TGTGCCTGGAGCGCGGTTAACTACGAGCAGTACTTC.

This clonotype was detected once. The DNA of the CDR3 is TGCGCCAGCAGCCGACCACCCGGACAGGGTTTTGAAAAACTGTTTTTT. Residues: CASSRPPGQGFEKLFF. The chain couples TRBV10-2 to TRBJ1-4, with 8 bases matching TRBD1. The V gene end was trimmed by 6 bases and the J gene end by 7 bases; junction bases not matched to a gene: 13. This CDR3 contains 16 residues. Germline CDR1 is WSHSY and CDR2 is SAAADI.

This clonotype was counted a few times. This may arise from a read error, as a much more abundant clone is one base away. V usage is TRBV5-1 and J usage is TRBJ1-4, with D maybe TRBD1 (5 bases). Germline CDR1 SGHRS, CDR2 YFSETQ. The CDR3 has 16 residues. CDR3 bases: TGCGCCAGCACCCCGACGGCAGGGAGGGCTAATGAAAAACTGCTTTTT. Residues: CASTPTAGRANEKLLF.

This clonotype showed up many times. V usage is TRBV9 and J usage is TRBJ2-7, with D possibly TRBD2 on 5 matching bases. The CDR3 totals 14 residues. Germline CDR1 is SGDLS and CDR2 is YYNGEE. V lost 0 bases and J lost 2, with 9 bases in between. CDR3 amino acids: CASSVAGIAYEQYF. The CDR3 nucleotides read TGTGCCAGCAGCGTAGCGGGGATAGCCTACGAGCAGTACTTC.

In this sample, this clonotype turned up many times. The J gene is TRBJ2-5, the V gene TRBV4-3; D possibly matches TRBD1 or TRBD2 (6 bases each). CDR3 length: 15 residues. V was cut by 0 bases and J by 7 bases, with 15 bases left in between. Per germline, CDR1 LGHNA and CDR2 YSLEER. CDR3 DNA: TGCGCCAGCAGCCAAGAAGGAGGGGGGCGTGGGACCCAGTACTTC. Protein product: CASSQEGGGRGTQYF.

The rearrangement uses TRBV11-2 and TRBJ2-2; D remains unclear. CDR1 and CDR2 (germline): SGHAT, FQNNGV. This CDR3 is 15 amino acids long. V lost 5 bases and J 0 bases, leaving 10 bases between the germline ends. CDR3 nucleotides: TGTGCCAGCAGCAAAAGGACGGCGAACACCGGGGAGCTGTTTTTT. Translation: CASSKRTANTGELFF.

V gene TRBV5-1 combines with J gene TRBJ1-2, with TRBD1 as a possible D gene (5 bases). The CDR3 spans 16 residues. CDR1 SGHRS and CDR2 YFSETQ come from the germline V gene. V shed 3 bases and J shed 0 bases, with 15 bases lying between them. In DNA, the CDR3 is TGCGCCAGCAGCTGGCCCTCCACAGGATCTAACTATGGCTACACCTTC. Translating gives CASSWPSTGSNYGYTF.

This clonotype has just a few counts. The chain links TRBV5-5 to TRBJ1-1, with D tentatively TRBD1 (6 bases). V shed 1 base and J shed 0 bases, with 13 bases lying between them. CDR3 length: 16 amino acids. The germline V gene has CDR1 SGHKS and CDR2 YYEKEE (reference sequence). This CDR3 is CASSLKVAGVNTEAFF. Written as DNA, the CDR3 is TGTGCCAGCAGCTTGAAGGTAGCAGGGGTGAACACTGAAGCTTTCTTT.